The 27 T cell receptor beta chains below all came from one sample that was sequenced in a study of blood T cell repertoires in COVID-19. The protocol was immunoSEQ multiplex PCR, while the TCRdb copy is restricted to in-frame clones and leaves out a portion. The sample yields about 74,000 clones, approximately 90% seen once. The sequencing input was peripheral blood. The receptor source for this set is a man aged 65 to 85 with active or convalescent COVID-19.

The chain combines TRBV9 with TRBJ1-2; tentative D call: TRBD1 (5 bases). The germline V and J ends were trimmed by 4 bases and 2 bases, with 12 bases remaining between them. Germline values: CDR1 SGDLS, CDR2 YYNGEE. The CDR3 runs to 14 residues. For the CDR3, the DNA is TGTGCCAGCAGCACAGTGTCAGGGAACTATGGCTACACCTTC. Its translation: CASSTVSGNYGYTF.

This chain links TRBV30 with TRBJ1-4, with D possibly being TRBD1 (5 bases). Trimming took 4 bases from V and 7 from J, leaving 16 bases between them. The CDR3 sequence is 14 residues long. The germline gives CDR1 GTSNPN, CDR2 SVGIG (reference sequence). The CDR3 is CAWNGHFNGEKLFF. CDR3 coding DNA: TGTGCCTGGAACGGACATTTTAACGGTGAAAAACTGTTTTTT. The variable domain in full, with the rest retrieved from reference TRBV30 and TRBJ1-4, is SQTIHQWPATLVQPVGSPLSLECTVEGTSNPNLYWYRQAAGRGLQLLFYSVGIGQISSEVPQNLSASRPQDRQFILSSKKLLLSDSGFYLCAWNGHFNGEKLFFGSGTQLSVL.

The genes are TRBV18 and TRBJ1-2; TRBD1 matches 7 bases. V was clipped by 6 bases and J by 6 bases; unmatched bases: 7. CDR1 and CDR2 (germline): KGHSH, LQKENI. The CDR3 contains 13 residues. The CDR3 protein is CASSRQGGDGYTF. CDR3 nucleotides: TGTGCCAGCTCGCGACAGGGTGGTGATGGCTACACCTTC.

The chain recombines TRBV11-2 with TRBJ1-2; possible D gene TRBD1, 5 bases. This CDR3 comprises 12 residues. Germline values: CDR1 SGHAT, CDR2 FQNNGV. Trimming took 5 bases from V and 7 from J, leaving 11 bases between them. Here the CDR3 reads CASSPQGLGYTF. The CDR3 DNA follows: TGTGCCAGCAGCCCTCAGGGCCTTGGCTACACCTTC.

V and J are TRBV5-1 and TRBJ2-1, with 11 positions matching TRBD2. The CDR3 is made up of 17 amino acids. Germline-derived CDR1 and CDR2 are SGHRS and YFSETQ. J lost 2 bases, V lost 0 bases, and 4 bases had no gene match. The CDR3 here is CASSLGLAGGTYNEQFF. CDR3 DNA sequence: TGCGCCAGCAGCTTGGGGTTAGCGGGAGGGACCTACAATGAGCAGTTCTTC.

The genes are TRBV19 and TRBJ1-1, with 9 positions matching TRBD1. Germline trimming cut 8 bases from V and 4 bases from J; bases unmatched to any gene: 5. Germline V gene lookup returns CDR1 LNHDA and CDR2 SQIVND (reference sequence). CDR3 length: 13 amino acids. CDR3 sequence reads: CASRGTGPTEAFF. CDR3 coding DNA: TGTGCCAGTCGAGGGACAGGGCCCACTGAAGCTTTCTTT.

This chain connects TRBV4-1 to TRBJ1-3, with 7 bases matching TRBD1. J gave up 2 bases and V 0 bases, and 10 bases lay outside the gene matches. This CDR3 is built from 18 residues. Germline V gene data show CDR1 as MGHRA and CDR2 as YSYEKL. The CDR3 here is CASSQDSTTGTAGNTIYF. CDR3 nucleotides: TGCGCCAGCAGCCAAGATTCGACCACCGGGACAGCTGGAAACACCATATATTTT.

The chain has TRBV25-1 and TRBJ2-1, with 8 bases that match TRBD2. V lost 2 bases to trimming and J lost 8 bases; unmatched junction nucleotides: 5. Per germline, CDR1 MGHDK and CDR2 SYGVNS. This CDR3 has 14 amino acids. CDR3 nucleotides: TGTGCCAGCAGTGAACCGAGCGGGAGCTATGAGCAGTTCTTC. Translated: CASSEPSGSYEQFF.

The chain combines TRBV11-3 with TRBJ2-7; 9 bases agree with TRBD1. V was clipped by 5 bases and J by 1 base; unmatched bases: 6. The CDR3 loop spans 15 amino acids. Germline-derived CDR1 and CDR2 are SGHNT and YENEEA. The CDR3 region is CASSPDRGRSYEQYF. The CDR3 nucleotides are TGTGCCAGCAGCCCGGACAGGGGAAGATCCTACGAGCAGTACTTC.

This chain uses TRBV7-8 with TRBJ2-7; TRBD2 is a possible D gene (6 bases). The germline V gene has CDR1 SGHVS and CDR2 FQNEAQ. CDR3 length: 15 residues. Trimming took 5 bases from V and 2 from J, leaving 16 bases between them. Here the CDR3 reads CASSPVGGSPYEQYF. CDR3 coding DNA: TGTGCCAGCAGCCCCGTCGGGGGTAGCCCCTACGAGCAGTACTTC.

Regarding this clone: One junction end does not reproduce the germline sequence, and a read error may be involved. This sequence joins TRBV7-9 and TRBJ1-1; the D gene is possibly TRBD1 (5 bases). In germline, CDR1 is SEHNR, CDR2 FQNEAQ (reference sequence). This CDR3 has 15 residues. Here the CDR3 reads CASSAVWGVNNEAFF. For the CDR3, the DNA is TGTGCCAGCAGCGCCGTGTGGGGGGTCAACAATGAAGCTTTCTTT.

This rearrangement joins TRBV5-1 to TRBJ1-1; D gene unclear. The CDR3 has 13 residues. Germline lookup yields CDR1 SGHRS and CDR2 YFSETQ. V lost 7 bases, J lost 1 base, and 11 bases lay in between. In DNA, the CDR3 is TGCGCCAGCCGTAGCTCGCCGAACACTGAAGCTTTCTTT. It translates to CASRSSPNTEAFF.

The chain joins TRBV5-4 to TRBJ2-2, with D possibly being TRBD2 (6 bases). Trimming took off 0 bases at V and 3 bases at J, with 6 bases between the two ends. CDR1 is SGHNT and CDR2 is YYREEE in the germline V gene (reference sequence). The CDR3 has 14 residues. This CDR3 is CASSLGGDTGELFF. The CDR3 DNA reads as TGTGCCAGCAGCTTGGGCGGGGACACCGGGGAGCTGTTTTTT.

This rearrangement joins TRBV5-5 to TRBJ2-2; D possibly corresponds to TRBD2 (5 bases). Germline values: CDR1 SGHKS, CDR2 YYEKEE (reference sequence). The CDR3 spans 16 residues. The V end lost 0 bases, the J end lost 3 bases, and 12 bases lay between the germline ends. The CDR3 nucleotides read TGTGCCAGCAGCTTGGTAGGCGGGCGGGACACCGGGGAGCTGTTTTTT. Protein: CASSLVGGRDTGELFF. Combining the CDR3 with reference TRBV5-5 and TRBJ2-2 gives the whole variable domain DAGVTQSPTHLIKTRGQQVTLRCSPISGHKSVSWYQQVLGQGPQFIFQYYEKEERGRGNFPDRFSARQFPNYSSELNVNALLLGDSALYLCASSLVGGRDTGELFFGEGSRLTVL.

The chain employs TRBV18 and TRBJ1-1; no firm D call. Germline-derived CDR1 and CDR2 are KGHSH and LQKENI. Deletions cut 0 bases from V and 10 bases from J, with 12 bases between. The CDR3 contains 13 residues. CDR3 bases: TGTGCCAGCTCACCACCTGGTCGATTCAGAGCTTTCTTT. It translates to CASSPPGRFRAFF.

The gene calls are TRBV7-8 and TRBJ2-3; possible D gene TRBD2, 6 bases. Per germline, CDR1 SGHVS and CDR2 FQNEAQ. The CDR3 has 15 amino acids. V lost 2 bases, J lost 2 bases, and 11 bases lay in between. The CDR3, as DNA: TGTGCCAGCAGCTTATATAGCGGCATCACAGATACGCAGTATTTT. As protein: CASSLYSGITDTQYF. The variable domain in full, completed from reference TRBV7-8 and TRBJ2-3, reads GAGVSQSPRYKVAKRGQDVALRCDPISGHVSLFWYQQALGQGPEFLTYFQNEAQLDKSGLPSDRFFAERPEGSVSTLKIQRTQQEDSAVYLCASSLYSGITDTQYFGPGTRLTVL.

The V and J genes are TRBV20-1 and TRBJ2-1; TRBD2 aligns across 10 bases. The CDR3 has 15 residues. Losses at the gene ends were 3 bases for V and 7 bases for J; bases not matched to a gene: 9. Germline CDR1 is DFQATT and CDR2 is SNEGSKA (reference sequence). The CDR3, as DNA: TGCAGTGCTAGTAGGCCTAGCGGGAGAGTGAATGAGCAGTTCTTC. It translates to CSASRPSGRVNEQFF.

The chain carries TRBV21-1 and TRBJ1-1; the DNA was not compared with TRBD1, the D call given in the table. TRBV21-1 counts as a pseudogene. The CDR3 extends over 14 amino acids. DNA for the CDR3: TGTGCCAGCAGCACTCGGACAGGGAAAACTGAAGCTTTCTTT. Translation gives CASSTRTGKTEAFF.

This chain joins TRBV14 and TRBJ1-6; 8 bases agree with TRBD1. The CDR3 runs 15 residues. The V segment lost 3 bases and the J segment 8 bases; nucleotides outside the gene matches: 6. CDR1 is SGHDN and CDR2 is FVKESK in the germline V gene. In nucleotides, the CDR3 is TGTGCCAGCAGCCAGTTCAGGGGGCGATATTCACCCCTCCACTTT. This translates into CASSQFRGRYSPLHF.

A note on this clone: A junction end diverges from the germline sequence, so it may reflect a read error. The V and J genes are TRBV18 and TRBJ2-1; TRBD1 matches at 9 bases. CDR1 and CDR2 (germline): KGHSH, LQKENI. The length of the CDR3 is 16 residues. This CDR3 is CASSPLGQGSSNEQFF. As DNA, the CDR3 is TGTGCCAGCTCACCCCTGGGACAGGGTTCCTCCAATGAGCAGTTCTTC.

This sequence joins TRBV7-2 and TRBJ2-7, with 10 bases aligning to TRBD2. V was pared by 1 base and J by 3 bases, with 3 bases of the junction left unmatched. The length of the CDR3 is 15 residues. Germline assignment: CDR1 SGHTA and CDR2 FQGNSA. CDR3 nucleotides: TGTGCCAGCAGCTTAGGAGCGGGAGGGTTCTACGAGCAGTACTTC. Amino acids: CASSLGAGGFYEQYF.

The chain couples TRBV10-2 to TRBJ2-5; maybe TRBD1 (6 bases). This CDR3 region has 14 residues. Germline V CDR1 and CDR2: WSHSY, SAAADI. The germline V and J ends were trimmed by 10 bases and 1 base, with 16 bases remaining between them. The CDR3 here is CATKRQVPQETQYF. The CDR3 DNA follows: TGCGCCACCAAGCGACAGGTACCCCAAGAGACCCAGTACTTC.

The chain joins TRBV5-1 to TRBJ1-4; 11 nucleotides align to TRBD1. The CDR3 has 16 residues. Trimming at V came to 4 bases and at J to 2 bases, leaving 4 bases not matched to a gene. CDR1 is SGHRS and CDR2 is YFSETQ in the germline V gene. Here the CDR3 DNA reads TGCGCCAGCAGCACCGGACAGGGGGCTACTAATGAAAAACTGTTTTTT. Its protein product is CASSTGQGATNEKLFF.

The genes are TRBV4-1 and TRBJ2-1; maybe TRBD1 (6 bases). Germline assignment: CDR1 MGHRA and CDR2 YSYEKL. V lost 5 bases and J lost 7, with 12 bases in between. The CDR3 runs 13 residues. CDR3 residues: CASSWTAANEQFF. CDR3 DNA sequence: TGCGCCAGCAGCTGGACAGCCGCTAATGAGCAGTTCTTC.

This chain joins TRBV27 and TRBJ2-1; 8 positions match TRBD2. Germline CDR1 is MNHEY and CDR2 is SMNVEV (reference sequence). The CDR3 is 15 amino acids. V gave up 8 bases and J gave up 5 bases; unmatched junction bases: 11. Here the CDR3 reads CASATSRGGHNEQFF. CDR3 sequence (DNA): TGTGCCAGCGCCACCTCGCGCGGGGGGCACAATGAGCAGTTCTTC.

The chain uses TRBV19 and TRBJ2-1; 10 bases map to TRBD2. The J segment lost 4 bases and the V segment lost 5 bases, leaving 5 bases of the junction unmatched. The CDR3 runs to 15 residues. Germline V gene lookup returns CDR1 LNHDA and CDR2 SQIVND (reference sequence). CDR3 DNA sequence: TGTGCCAGTAGTCTCAAGACTAGCGGGTACAATGAGCAGTTCTTC. Encoded protein: CASSLKTSGYNEQFF.

The chain recombines TRBV9 with TRBJ2-1, with TRBD2 identical over 14 bases. CDR1 and CDR2 from the germline V gene are SGDLS and YYNGEE. CDR3 length: 16 amino acids. Losses at the gene ends were 3 bases for V and 8 bases for J; bases not matched to a gene: 7. The CDR3 bases are TGTGCCAGCAGCGCCCGCGGGACTAGCGGGAGCGATGAGCAGTTCTTC. Residues: CASSARGTSGSDEQFF.